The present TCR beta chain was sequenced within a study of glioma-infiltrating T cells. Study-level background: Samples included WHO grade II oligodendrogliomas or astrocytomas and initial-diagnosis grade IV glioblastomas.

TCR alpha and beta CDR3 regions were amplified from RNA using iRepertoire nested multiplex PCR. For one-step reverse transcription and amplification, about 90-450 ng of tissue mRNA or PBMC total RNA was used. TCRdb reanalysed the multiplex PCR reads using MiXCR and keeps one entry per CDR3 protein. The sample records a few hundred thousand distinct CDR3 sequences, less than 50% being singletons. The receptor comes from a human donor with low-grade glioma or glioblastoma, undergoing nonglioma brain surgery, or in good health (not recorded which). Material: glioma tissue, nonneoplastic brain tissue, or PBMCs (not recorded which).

This CDR3 is CASARSGSRADTQYF. The CDR3 DNA follows: TGTGCCAGCGCCCGAAGCGGGAGTCGCGCAGATACGCAGTATTTT. V usage is TRBV28 and J usage is TRBJ2-3, with 8 positions matching TRBD2. V shed 8 bases, J shed 4 bases, and the junction held 11 bases outside the gene matches. This CDR3 is 15 amino acids long. Germline CDR1 is MDHEN and CDR2 is SYDVKM.